The entry below gives a single TCR beta chain sequence along with its context. Its specificity is not known. Trimming stripped 7 bases from V and 4 bases from J, with 13 bases between. The CDR3 length is 13 residues. These data are taken from a study of T-cell memory formation after mild COVID-19. Overall study results and limits: Contracting CD4+ clones lay largely in CM and EM, with CD8+ ones residing in EMRA. Pre-infection memory already had some responding clones, implying cross-reactive memory joined.

TCRdb independently ran MiXCR on the 5' RACE reads; one entry per CDR3 protein. Of 280,000 or so distinct CDR3 sequences listed, roughly 18% are singletons. This clonotype originated in a man younger than 35 who had mild COVID-19 (a few samples of this study predate the infection). Cell type and time point are not known. Sequencing was done on a sample of PBMCs or a T cell subset sorted from them (not recorded which). The chain is built from TRBV12-3 or TRBV12-4 and TRBJ1-1; D unclear. CDR3 DNA sequence: TGTGCCAGCACCTCCACAGTGACCACTGAAGCTTTCTTT. This sequence encodes CASTSTVTTEAFF.